This is a list of T cell receptor beta chains from one sample in a study of shared clonotypes between healthy human individuals. The data were produced by immunoSEQ multiplex PCR, yet TCRdb's version contains in-frame clones alone and is incomplete. Of some 380,000 clones in the sample, approximately 97% were seen once. Sequencing input: memory CD8+ T cells sorted from blood. The receptors derive from a man in his thirties or forties in good health. Each CDR3 is given with its conserved first and last residue. Each record gives: V gene, J gene, clone size, CDR3 protein. For some rows the clone size is stated as once, few or many, or as a class when expanded; others skip it.

v_call: TRBV20-1
j_call: TRBJ2-1
clone_size: .
cdr3_aa: CSASVGPRPFF

v_call: TRBV29-1
j_call: TRBJ2-1
clone_size: .
cdr3_aa: CSVVWPRSNEQFF

v_call: TRBV18
j_call: TRBJ2-1
clone_size: .
cdr3_aa: CASSPLAGVIHEQFF

v_call: TRBV28
j_call: TRBJ2-3
clone_size: .
cdr3_aa: CASSFSTGGADTQYF

v_call: TRBV4-2
j_call: TRBJ2-3
clone_size: once
cdr3_aa: CASSPDYSTDTQYF

v_call: TRBV6-4
j_call: TRBJ2-1
clone_size: few
cdr3_aa: CASSDGTKSYNEQFF

v_call: TRBV6-5
j_call: TRBJ1-1
clone_size: .
cdr3_aa: CASSYFSGTANTEAFF

v_call: TRBV5-3
j_call: TRBJ1-4
clone_size: .
cdr3_aa: CARSLEKLFF

v_call: TRBV21-1
j_call: TRBJ2-2
clone_size: .
cdr3_aa: CASTRGTSGNTGELFF

v_call: TRBV2
j_call: TRBJ2-2
clone_size: once
cdr3_aa: CASRSQTSGSGELFF

v_call: TRBV19
j_call: TRBJ2-3
clone_size: .
cdr3_aa: CASPTGRATQYF

v_call: TRBV5-6
j_call: TRBJ2-7
clone_size: .
cdr3_aa: CASSLAVRDYTYEQYF

v_call: TRBV4-2
j_call: TRBJ2-5
clone_size: .
cdr3_aa: CASSQDLLAMETQYF

v_call: TRBV5-4
j_call: TRBJ1-3
clone_size: .
cdr3_aa: CATHMSSGNTIYF

v_call: TRBV29-1
j_call: TRBJ1-1
clone_size: .
cdr3_aa: CSAGQGDTEAFF

v_call: TRBV2
j_call: TRBJ2-2
clone_size: .
cdr3_aa: CASSRLAGGGTGELFF